The clone carrying this T cell receptor beta chain was seen just once. These data are taken from a study of blood T cell repertoires in COVID-19. Study-wide background: Samples taken during acute and convalescent COVID-19 were collected in the United States, Italy and Spain. The cDNA or gDNA used as material had been derived from T cells, B-cell-depleted T cells, or PBMCs.

Per the original methods: How many nucleated cells were present was estimated from reference gene primer amplification. Produced via immunoSEQ multiplex PCR; TCRdb's table is partial and in-frame only. That table gives V, J and clone size, and the DNA gave D and trimming. The sample consists of about 260,000 clones, roughly 86% of them appearing once. The sequencing sample was made of peripheral blood. This clonotype was sampled from a man aged 35 to 55 who had recovered from COVID-19.

For the CDR3, the DNA is TGTGCCAGCAGCGGGACTAGCTCTAGTGAGCAGTTCTTC. This sequence encodes CASSGTSSSEQFF. The gene calls are TRBV9 and TRBJ2-1; 8 bases are shared with TRBD2. The CDR3 contains 13 residues. Losses at the gene ends were 3 bases for V and 9 bases for J; bases not matched to a gene: 5. CDR1 is SGDLS and CDR2 is YYNGEE in the germline V gene.